These 5 T cell receptor beta chains were sequenced from one sample in a study of CD8 T cells in Susac syndrome. Random hexamers were used to reverse transcribe an amount of roughly 0.5 to 1 ug RNA. TCRdb called the immunoSEQ multiplex PCR reads again in MiXCR, with one record for every CDR3 protein. The sample gives more than 90,000 distinct CDR3 sequences, 90% to 95% of which show up once; 0.093% is in the top ten. What was sequenced was CD4+ T cells from PBMCs. These receptor sequences come from a human donor with multiple sclerosis.

In its sample, this clonotype was seen once. V gene TRBV12-3 or TRBV12-4 combines with J gene TRBJ2-7; D perhaps matches TRBD1 (5 bases). V gave up 6 bases and J gave up 2 bases, with 14 bases separating them. CDR3 size: 14 residues. The CDR3 DNA sequence: TGTGCCAGCAGCCTAAGGGCAGGGCCCTACGAGCAGTACTTC. It translates to CASSLRAGPYEQYF.

The chain has TRBV6-6 and TRBJ1-1; D not resolved. The CDR3 contains 10 residues. CDR1 is MNHNY, CDR2 SVGAGI, per germline (reference sequence). V dropped 7 bases and J dropped 7 bases, with 7 bases sitting between them. CDR3 sequence (DNA): TGTGCCAGCACGTCTAATGAAGCTTTCTTT. Translating gives CASTSNEAFF.

The chain couples TRBV10-3 to TRBJ1-1; D remains ambiguous. V was cut by 6 bases and J by 7 bases, with 24 bases left in between. Germline V lookup: CDR1 ENHRY, CDR2 SYGVKD. This CDR3 is built from 16 residues. For the CDR3, the DNA is TGTGCCATCAGCCAAGATCCACCACTCAAAAAACATGAAGCTTTCTTT. It translates to CAISQDPPLKKHEAFF.

V usage is TRBV29-1 and J usage is TRBJ1-5, with 7 nucleotides matching TRBD1. The germline V gene encodes CDR1 SQVTM and CDR2 ANQGSEA. The CDR3 has 13 amino acids. The junction had 3 bases not matched to a gene; V was cut back by 4 bases and J by 3 bases. CDR3 residues: CSVAGGDNQPQHF. CDR3 sequence (DNA): TGCAGCGTTGCAGGGGGTGACAATCAGCCCCAGCATTTT.

This chain links TRBV12-3 or TRBV12-4 with TRBJ1-2; D might be TRBD1 (6 bases). There are 14 residues in the CDR3. V lost 0 bases and J lost 5, with 10 bases in between. CDR3 sequence: CASSLARGGYGYTF. CDR3 bases: TGTGCCAGCAGTTTAGCGAGGGGGGGGTATGGCTACACCTTC.